Sequencing of this T cell receptor (beta chain) was carried out in a study of cytomegalovirus exposure and HLA in healthy donors. Whole-study context: One earlier analysis, a look at roughly 180 million T cells, found fewer than 140 million unique TCR beta sequences. Study findings and constraints: Within an earlier analysis, most TCR beta V segments proved productive either about 90% or about 30% of the time.

The CDR3 is made up of 16 amino acids. The germline CDR1 and CDR2 sequences are MNHEY and SMNVEV (reference sequence). V dropped 3 bases and J dropped 6; count of bases not matched to a gene: 10. As regards this clone: Its antigen remains unidentified.

The PCR contained 60 Vbeta and 13 Jbeta primers. Repertoires were generated with immunoSEQ multiplex PCR, while TCRdb's copy carries only in-frame clones and drops some. Found here are approximately 190,000 clones, around 90% of them singletons; the top ten hold around 0.99%. The TCR sequence derives from a boy aged 2 to 9 in good health and CMV-seronegative. The sample was PBMCs. The chain uses TRBV27 and TRBJ2-3; 9 bases align to TRBD2. CDR3 nucleotides: TGTGCCAGCAGTTTTAGCCTAGCGGGGTCGGCTGATACGCAGTATTTT. Residues: CASSFSLAGSADTQYF.